This T cell receptor (beta chain) was identified during a study of T-cell reconstitution after alpha-beta-depleted transplantation in children. The CDR3 runs to 15 residues. V trimming: 3 bases; J trimming: 5 bases; junction bases outside the gene matches: 10. Germline CDR1 reads SGHDT; CDR2 reads YYEEEE. This sample's TCRbeta library carried unique molecular identifier barcodes. TCRdb called the PCR reads again in MiXCR, with one record for every CDR3 protein. The data contain approximately 520,000 distinct CDR3 sequences, about 31% of them singletons. The TCR was taken from a human donor who donated a stem cell graft to a child with aplastic anemia. Here the sequenced sample was PBMCs from the stem cell graft donor, taken from the stem cell graft. This chain joins TRBV5-6 and TRBJ1-1; 7 bases map to TRBD1. The CDR3 DNA reads as TGTGCCAGCAGCTACTACGGGACAGAGGGAACTGAAGCTTTCTTT. It codes for CASSYYGTEGTEAFF.